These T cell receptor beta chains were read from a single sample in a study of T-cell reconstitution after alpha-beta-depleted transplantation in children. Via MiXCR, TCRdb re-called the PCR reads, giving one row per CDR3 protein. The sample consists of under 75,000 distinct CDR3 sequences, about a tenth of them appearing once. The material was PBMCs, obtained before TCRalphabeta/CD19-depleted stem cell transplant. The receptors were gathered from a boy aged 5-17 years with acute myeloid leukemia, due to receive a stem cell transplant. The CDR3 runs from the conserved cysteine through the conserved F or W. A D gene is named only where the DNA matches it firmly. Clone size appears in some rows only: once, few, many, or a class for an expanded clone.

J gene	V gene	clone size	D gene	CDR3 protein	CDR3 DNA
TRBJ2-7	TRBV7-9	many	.	CASTQNPPYEQYF	TGTGCCAGCACCCAGAACCCCCCCTACGAGCAGTACTTC
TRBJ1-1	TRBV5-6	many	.	CASSVPAQQLTEAFF	TGTGCCAGCAGCGTCCCGGCCCAACAACTCACTGAAGCTTTCTTT
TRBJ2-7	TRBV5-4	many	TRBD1	CASSLGTGLIEQYF	TGTGCCAGCAGCTTGGGGACAGGGTTGATCGAGCAGTACTTC
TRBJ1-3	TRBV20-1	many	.	CSARLDTIYF	TGCAGTGCTAGACTGGACACCATATATTTT
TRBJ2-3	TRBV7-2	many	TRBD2	CASSRLAGYTDTQYF	TGTGCCAGCAGCCGTCTAGCGGGGTACACAGATACGCAGTATTTT
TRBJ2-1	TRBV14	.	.	CASSQGRDLKNNEQFF	TGTGCCAGCAGCCAAGGGAGGGACCTGAAAAACAATGAGCAGTTCTTC
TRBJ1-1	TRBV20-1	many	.	CSARPLTGMNTEAFF	TGCAGTGCTAGACCTCTTACAGGCATGAACACTGAAGCTTTCTTT
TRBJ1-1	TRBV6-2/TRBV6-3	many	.	CASSYSGQGMNTEAFF	TGTGCCAGCAGTTATTCAGGTCAGGGAATGAACACTGAAGCTTTCTTT
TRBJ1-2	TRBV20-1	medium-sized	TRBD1	CSASDRVDYGYTF	TGCAGTGCTAGTGACAGGGTGGACTATGGCTACACCTTC
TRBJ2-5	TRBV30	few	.	CAWSAGRNQETQYF	TGTGCCTGGAGTGCAGGCCGGAACCAAGAGACCCAGTACTTC
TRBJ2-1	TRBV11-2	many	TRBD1	CASSHTGDPNNEQFF	TGTGCCAGCAGTCACACAGGGGACCCCAACAATGAGCAGTTCTTC
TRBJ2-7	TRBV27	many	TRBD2	CASSPRTSGSYEQYF	TGTGCCAGCAGTCCAAGGACTAGCGGGTCCTACGAGCAGTACTTC
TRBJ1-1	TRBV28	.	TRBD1	CASRGQGTEAFF	TGTGCCAGCAGGGGACAGGGAACTGAAGCTTTCTTT
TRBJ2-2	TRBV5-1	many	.	CASSLSWGQAGELFF	TGCGCCAGCAGCTTATCTTGGGGTCAGGCTGGGGAGCTGTTTTTT
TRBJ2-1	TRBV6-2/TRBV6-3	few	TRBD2	CASSYGAGGLVNEQFF	TGTGCCAGCAGTTACGGGGCGGGAGGGCTCGTCAATGAGCAGTTCTTC
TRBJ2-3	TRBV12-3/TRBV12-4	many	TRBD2	CASRDGGRQYF	TGTGCCAGCAGGGACGGGGGGAGGCAGTATTTT
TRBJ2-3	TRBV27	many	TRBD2	CASVAGGGGDTQYF	TGTGCCAGTGTAGCGGGAGGAGGCGGGGATACGCAGTATTTT
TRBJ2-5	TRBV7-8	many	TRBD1	CASSSGTGKQETQYF	TGTGCCAGCAGCTCGGGGACAGGGAAGCAAGAGACCCAGTACTTC
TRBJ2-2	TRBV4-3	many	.	CASSQDLSRQDSTNTGELFF	TGCGCCAGCAGCCAAGATCTATCCCGACAGGATTCCACGAACACCGGGGAGCTGTTTTTT
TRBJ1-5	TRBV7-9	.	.	CASSLVGGVNQPQHF	TGTGCCAGCAGCTTAGTAGGCGGGGTCAATCAGCCCCAGCATTTT
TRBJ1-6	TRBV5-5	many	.	CASRAGSPYNSPLHF	TGTGCCAGCAGGGCAGGTTCGCCATATAATTCACCCCTCCACTTT
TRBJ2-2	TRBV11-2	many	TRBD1	CASSSRTGNTGELFF	TGTGCCAGCAGCTCCCGGACAGGGAACACCGGGGAGCTGTTTTTT
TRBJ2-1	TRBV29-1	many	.	CSVEPRWRLPPSF	TGCAGCGTTGAACCCCGATGGCGGCTGCCGCCGTCCTTC
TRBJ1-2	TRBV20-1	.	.	CRGGAPNYGYTF	TGCAGGGGGGGGGCCCCAAACTATGGCTACACCTTC
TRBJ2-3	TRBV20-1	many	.	CSAVSGSGTDTQYF	TGCAGTGCGGTTTCTGGGAGTGGTACAGATACGCAGTATTTT
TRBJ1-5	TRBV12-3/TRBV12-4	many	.	CASSPTGGGQPQHF	TGTGCCAGCAGTCCAACGGGGGGTGGTCAGCCCCAGCATTTT
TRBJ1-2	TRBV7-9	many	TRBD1	CASSPGQGVVYGYTF	TGTGCCAGCAGCCCCGGACAGGGGGTCGTCTATGGCTACACCTTC
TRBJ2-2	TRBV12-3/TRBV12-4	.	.	CASRSRDQTGELFF	TGTGCCAGCAGGTCGCGGGATCAAACCGGGGAGCTGTTTTTT
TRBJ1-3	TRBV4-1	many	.	CASSQGQGSSGNTIYF	TGCGCCAGCAGCCAAGGCCAGGGAAGCTCTGGAAACACCATATATTTT
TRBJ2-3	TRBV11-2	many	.	CASSLWIGADTQYF	TGTGCCAGCAGCTTATGGATAGGAGCAGATACGCAGTATTTT
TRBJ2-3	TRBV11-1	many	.	CASSQRRGKGRDTQYF	TGTGCCAGCAGCCAACGAAGGGGGAAGGGACGAGATACGCAGTATTTT
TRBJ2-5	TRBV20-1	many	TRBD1	CSAESRGSRETQYF	TGCAGTGCCGAGTCCAGGGGGTCGCGAGAGACCCAGTACTTC
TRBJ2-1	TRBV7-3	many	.	CASSLTASHEQFF	TGTGCCAGCAGCTTAACGGCCAGTCATGAGCAGTTCTTC
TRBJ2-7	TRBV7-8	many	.	CASSYRQVSYEQYF	TGTGCCAGCAGCTACCGACAGGTCTCCTACGAGCAGTACTTC
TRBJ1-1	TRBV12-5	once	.	CASGYDRSNTEAFF	TGTGCTAGTGGTTACGACCGTTCGAACACTGAAGCTTTCTTT
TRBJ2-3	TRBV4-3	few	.	CASSRRRGNTVPDTQYF	TGCGCCAGCAGCAGAAGAAGGGGGAATACAGTCCCAGATACGCAGTATTTT
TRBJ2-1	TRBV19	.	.	CASAAYGPEQFF	TGTGCCAGTGCCGCGTACGGGCCTGAGCAGTTCTTC
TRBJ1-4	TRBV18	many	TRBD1	CASSPTNRGRNEKLFF	TGTGCCAGCTCACCGACGAACAGGGGGCGTAATGAAAAACTGTTTTTT
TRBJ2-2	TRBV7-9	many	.	CASSSTGPTGELFF	TGTGCCAGCAGCTCCACAGGGCCCACCGGGGAGCTGTTTTTT
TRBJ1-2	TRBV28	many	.	CASSSRYGYTF	TGTGCCAGCAGTTCTCGTTATGGCTACACCTTC
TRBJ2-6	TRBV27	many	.	CASSLGGVGRLTGANVLTF	TGTGCCAGCAGTTTAGGAGGGGTTGGGAGGTTGACTGGGGCCAACGTCCTGACTTTC
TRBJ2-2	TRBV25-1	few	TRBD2	CASTQAGTGELFF	TGTGCCAGCACTCAAGCGGGGACCGGGGAGCTGTTTTTT
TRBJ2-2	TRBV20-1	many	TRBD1	CSAKGDRGPTGELFF	TGCAGTGCTAAGGGCGACAGGGGACCCACCGGGGAGCTGTTTTTT
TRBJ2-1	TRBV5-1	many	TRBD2	CASSLRGTGGTYNEQFF	TGCGCCAGCAGCTTGAGAGGTACGGGAGGAACCTACAATGAGCAGTTCTTC
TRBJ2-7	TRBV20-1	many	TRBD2	CSARTGGPHEQYF	TGCAGTGCTAGAACGGGAGGCCCCCACGAGCAGTACTTC
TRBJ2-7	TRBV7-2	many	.	CASSSQTGGAYEQYF	TGTGCCAGCAGCTCTCAGACGGGGGGCGCCTACGAGCAGTACTTC
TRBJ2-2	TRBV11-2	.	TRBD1	CASSLLSRGTGELFF	TGTGCCAGCAGCTTACTGAGCAGGGGGACCGGGGAGCTGTTTTTT
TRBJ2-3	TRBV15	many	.	CATSRTAFTDTQYF	TGTGCCACCAGCAGGACAGCCTTCACAGATACGCAGTATTTT
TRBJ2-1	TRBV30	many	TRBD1	CAWSTGVSSYNEQFF	TGTGCCTGGAGTACAGGGGTGAGCTCCTACAATGAGCAGTTCTTC
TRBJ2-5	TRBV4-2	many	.	CASSYPGAWETQYF	TGTGCCAGCAGCTATCCCGGGGCCTGGGAGACCCAGTACTTC
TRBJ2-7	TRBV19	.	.	CASRRQSNSAYEQYF	TGTGCCAGTAGACGACAGTCCAACTCCGCATACGAGCAGTACTTC
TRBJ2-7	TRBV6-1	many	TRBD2	CASIRGSPPGEQYF	TGTGCCAGCATCCGCGGGAGCCCACCTGGCGAGCAGTACTTC
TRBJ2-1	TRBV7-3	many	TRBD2	CASSLRLADEQFF	TGTGCCAGCAGCTTAAGACTAGCAGATGAGCAGTTCTTC
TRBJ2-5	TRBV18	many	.	CASSPGEETQYF	TGTGCCAGCTCCCCCGGGGAAGAGACCCAGTACTTC
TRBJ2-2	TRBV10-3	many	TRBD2	CAIRRETSGRVRGTGELFF	TGTGCCATCAGACGCGAGACTAGCGGGAGGGTTCGCGGCACCGGGGAGCTGTTTTTT
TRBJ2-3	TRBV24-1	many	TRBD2	CATSDAGVSTDTQYF	TGTGCCACCAGTGATGCGGGGGTTTCCACAGATACGCAGTATTTT
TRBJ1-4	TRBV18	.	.	CASSLINSGPATNEKLFF	TGTGCCAGCTCACTTATAAACTCGGGACCTGCAACTAATGAAAAACTGTTTTTT